These T cell receptor beta chains were read from a single sample in a study of OX40 agonist ivuxolimab in advanced cancers. The assay was immunoSEQ multiplex PCR, and TCRdb's table has in-frame clones only and misses some. The repertoire holds roughly 65,000 clones, roughly 90% seen once, with 10% to 13% in the top ten. The starting material was CD4+ or CD8+ T cells sorted from blood, obtained in a trial of the OX40 agonist ivuxolimab. Source of these receptors: an adult with an advanced solid tumor such as melanoma, head and neck, liver or kidney cancer. Both conserved end residues are trimmed from each CDR3. The size field is filled for only some rows; it gives once, few, many or a size class.

CDR3: ASSLADLYEQY; V: TRBV5-1; size: -; length: 11
CDR3: ASSWGAGSYNSPLH; V: TRBV5-1; size: -; length: 14
CDR3: ATSSGDTQY; V: TRBV15; size: -; length: 9
CDR3: ASSKRQGGQETQY; V: TRBV7-6; size: -; length: 13
CDR3: ASSLIGRTGGYEQY; V: TRBV13; size: -; length: 14
CDR3: ASSPTSGSGETQY; V: TRBV5-4; size: -; length: 13
CDR3: ASSYVGEQF; V: TRBV6-5; size: -; length: 9
CDR3: SASIHNEQF; V: TRBV20-1; size: few; length: 9
CDR3: ASTTGRVQFGELF; V: TRBV6-5; size: -; length: 13
CDR3: ASTYGTSGSGTQY; V: TRBV11-3; size: -; length: 13
CDR3: ASSSGTSGAYNEQF; V: TRBV5-1; size: -; length: 14
CDR3: ASSPGTGNTGELF; V: TRBV5-6; size: -; length: 13
CDR3: ASSQLTGYGEKLF; V: TRBV28; size: -; length: 13
CDR3: ASRPRLAGATDTQY; V: TRBV27; size: -; length: 14
CDR3: ASRLLATPVYEQY; V: TRBV6-5; size: -; length: 13
CDR3: ASSLSRDRGDGYT; V: TRBV7-3; size: -; length: 13
CDR3: ASSSRRRVRETQY; V: TRBV28; size: -; length: 13
CDR3: ASSKRRDSTDTQY; V: TRBV19; size: -; length: 13
CDR3: ASSLVHRLSSYNEQF; V: TRBV7-9; size: -; length: 15
CDR3: ASSRTRDYEQY; V: TRBV4-2; size: -; length: 11
CDR3: ASVLGSGEQY; V: TRBV6-6; size: once; length: 10
CDR3: ASSTGLAGVETQY; V: TRBV25-1; size: -; length: 13
CDR3: ASSGPLWSETQY; V: TRBV28; size: -; length: 12
CDR3: SGGPQETQY; V: TRBV20-1; size: -; length: 9
CDR3: ACHAGTDYNSPLH; V: TRBV30; size: -; length: 13
CDR3: ASSVAVAPASTDTQY; V: TRBV9; size: -; length: 15
CDR3: ASSQDLSTDTQY; V: TRBV4-2; size: -; length: 12
CDR3: ASSYSFSGRGDTQY; V: TRBV6-5; size: -; length: 14
CDR3: ASSALDRPTGELF; V: TRBV25-1; size: -; length: 13
CDR3: ASSLEGADYEQY; V: TRBV5-1; size: -; length: 12
CDR3: ASSFGASGLTDTQY; V: TRBV5-1; size: -; length: 14
CDR3: ASSVGYGYT; V: TRBV6-1; size: -; length: 9
CDR3: ASRGRDGGYNEQF; V: TRBV19; size: -; length: 13
CDR3: SVEKQNTIY; V: TRBV29-1; size: -; length: 9